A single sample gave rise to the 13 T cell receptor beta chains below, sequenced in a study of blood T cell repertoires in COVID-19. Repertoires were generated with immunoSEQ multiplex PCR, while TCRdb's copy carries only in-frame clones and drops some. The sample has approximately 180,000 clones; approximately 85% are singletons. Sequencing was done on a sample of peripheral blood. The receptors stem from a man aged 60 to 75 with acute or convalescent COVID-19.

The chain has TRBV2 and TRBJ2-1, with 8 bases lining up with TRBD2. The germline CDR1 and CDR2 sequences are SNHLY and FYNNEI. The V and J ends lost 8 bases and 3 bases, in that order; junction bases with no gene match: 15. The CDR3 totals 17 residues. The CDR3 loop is CASEGSGTESGYNEQFF. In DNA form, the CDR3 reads TGTGCCAGCGAAGGTAGCGGGACCGAGAGTGGCTACAATGAGCAGTTCTTC.

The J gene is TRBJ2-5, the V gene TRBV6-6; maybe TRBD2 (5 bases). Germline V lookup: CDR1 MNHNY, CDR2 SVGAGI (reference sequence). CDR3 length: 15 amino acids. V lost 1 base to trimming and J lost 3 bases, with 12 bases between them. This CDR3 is CASSYLSGPEETQYF. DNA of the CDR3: TGTGCCAGCAGTTACTTAAGCGGCCCAGAAGAGACCCAGTACTTC.

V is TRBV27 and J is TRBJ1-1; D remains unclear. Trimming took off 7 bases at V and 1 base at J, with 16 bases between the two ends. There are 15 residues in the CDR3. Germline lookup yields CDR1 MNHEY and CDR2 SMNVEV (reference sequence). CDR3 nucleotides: TGTGCCAGCACCTCAACCAGACATCAGAACACTGAAGCTTTCTTT. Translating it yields CASTSTRHQNTEAFF.

The CDR3 sequence is CASSPGRGSPFF. In DNA form, the CDR3 reads TGTGCCAGCAGCCCCGGACGCGGGTCCCCGTTCTTC. The genes are TRBV3-1 (or the pseudogene TRBV3-2) and TRBJ2-1, with D tentatively TRBD2 (5 bases). Trimming removed 4 bases from V and 15 bases from J, with 16 bases in between. Germline lookup yields CDR1 LGHDT and CDR2 YNNKEL (reference sequence). The CDR3 runs to 12 residues.

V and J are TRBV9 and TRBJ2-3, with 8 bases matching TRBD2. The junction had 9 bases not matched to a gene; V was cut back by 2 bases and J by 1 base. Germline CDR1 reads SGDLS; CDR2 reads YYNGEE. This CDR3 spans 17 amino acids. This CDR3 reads CASSVGIAGPRTDTQYF. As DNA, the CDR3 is TGTGCCAGCAGCGTGGGAATAGCGGGACCCCGCACAGATACGCAGTATTTT.

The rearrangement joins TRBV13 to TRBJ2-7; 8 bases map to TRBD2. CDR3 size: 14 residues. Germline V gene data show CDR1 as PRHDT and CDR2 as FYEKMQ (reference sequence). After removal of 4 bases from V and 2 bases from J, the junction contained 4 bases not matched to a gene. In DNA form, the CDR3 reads TGTGCCAGCAGCTCGGGACTAGAGGCCTACGAGCAGTACTTC. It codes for CASSSGLEAYEQYF.

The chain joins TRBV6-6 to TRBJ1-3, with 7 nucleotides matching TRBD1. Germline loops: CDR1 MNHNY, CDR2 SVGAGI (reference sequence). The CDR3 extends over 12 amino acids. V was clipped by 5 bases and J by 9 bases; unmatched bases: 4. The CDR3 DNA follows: TGTGCCAGCAGTCCCTCAGGGGGCACCATATATTTT. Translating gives CASSPSGGTIYF.

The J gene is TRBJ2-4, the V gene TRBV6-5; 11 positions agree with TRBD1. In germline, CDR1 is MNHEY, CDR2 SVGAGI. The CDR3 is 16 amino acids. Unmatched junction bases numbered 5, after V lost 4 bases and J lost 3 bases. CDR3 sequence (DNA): TGTGCCAGCAGTTCTGACGGGACAGGGGGCAAAAACATTCAGTACTTC. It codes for CASSSDGTGGKNIQYF.

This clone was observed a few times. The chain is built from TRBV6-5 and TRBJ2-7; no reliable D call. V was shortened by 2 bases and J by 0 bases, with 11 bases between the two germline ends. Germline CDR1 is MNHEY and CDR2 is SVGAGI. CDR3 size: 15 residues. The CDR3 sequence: CASSYRPRSSYEQYF. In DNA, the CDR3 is TGTGCCAGCAGTTACCGGCCTAGAAGCTCCTACGAGCAGTACTTC.

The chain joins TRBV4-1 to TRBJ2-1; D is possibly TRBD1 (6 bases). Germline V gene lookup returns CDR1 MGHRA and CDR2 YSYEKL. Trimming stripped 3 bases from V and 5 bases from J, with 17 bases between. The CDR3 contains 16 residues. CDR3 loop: CASSHRTDTPDNEQFF. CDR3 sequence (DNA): TGCGCCAGCAGCCACCGGACAGACACCCCCGACAATGAGCAGTTCTTC.

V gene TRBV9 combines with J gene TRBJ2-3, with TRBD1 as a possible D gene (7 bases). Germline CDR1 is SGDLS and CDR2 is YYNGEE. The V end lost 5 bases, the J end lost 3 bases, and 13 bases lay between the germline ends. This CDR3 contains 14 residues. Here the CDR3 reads CASSQGGLTDTQYF. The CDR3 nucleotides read TGTGCCAGCAGTCAGGGGGGTCTTACAGATACGCAGTATTTT. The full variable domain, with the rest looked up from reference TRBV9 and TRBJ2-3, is DSGVTQTPKHLITATGQRVTLRCSPRSGDLSVYWYQQSLDQGLQFLIQYYNGEERAKGNILERFSAQQFPDLHSELNLSSLELGDSALYFCASSQGGLTDTQYFGPGTRLTVL.

The CDR3 spells CASSPLRRRGTDTQYF. In DNA, the CDR3 is TGTGCCAGCTCACCATTACGGAGACGCGGCACAGATACGCAGTATTTT. This chain connects TRBV18 to TRBJ2-3; D is ambiguous. The CDR3 runs to 16 residues. CDR1 is KGHSH and CDR2 is LQKENI in the germline V gene. V shed 2 bases and J shed 1 base, with 13 bases lying between them.

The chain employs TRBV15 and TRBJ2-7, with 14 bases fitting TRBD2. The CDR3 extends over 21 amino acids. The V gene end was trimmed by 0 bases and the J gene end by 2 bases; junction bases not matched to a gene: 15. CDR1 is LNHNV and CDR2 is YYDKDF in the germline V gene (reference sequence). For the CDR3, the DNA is TGTGCCACCAGCAGAGATGATGATTCGGGACTAGCGGGAGAAGGGACCTACGAGCAGTACTTC. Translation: CATSRDDDSGLAGEGTYEQYF. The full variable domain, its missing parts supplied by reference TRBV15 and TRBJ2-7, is DAMVIQNPRYQVTQFGKPVTLSCSQTLNHNVMYWYQQKSSQAPKLLFHYYDKDFNNEADTPDNFQSRRPNTSFCFLDIRSPGLGDTAMYLCATSRDDDSGLAGEGTYEQYFGPGTRLTVT.